Following are 21 T cell receptor beta chains from one sample sequenced in a study of blood T cells in healthy people across ages. It was with a sample-barcoded 5' primer and a J-beta primer mix that a second PCR of about 7 to 12 cycles was run. TCRdb analysed the 5' RACE reads with MiXCR anew, one entry per CDR3 protein. Here the sample spans approximately 690,000 distinct CDR3 sequences, around 38% being singletons. Sequencing input: blood. Every receptor here comes from a man older than 75 in good health.

The genes are TRBV5-6 and TRBJ2-5; TRBD1 is a possible D gene (7 bases). The V gene lost 4 bases and the J gene lost 5 bases, with 15 bases spanning the gap. There are 14 residues in the CDR3. Germline loops: CDR1 SGHDT, CDR2 YYEEEE. CDR3 sequence (DNA): TGTGCCAGCAGCCGTCAGGGGGGTAGGGAGACCCAGTACTTC. Translating it yields CASSRQGGRETQYF.

In its sample, this clonotype was seen once. The chain carries TRBV7-3 and TRBJ2-7, with unresolved D. Trimming stripped 0 bases from V and 3 bases from J, with 15 bases between. There are 16 residues in the CDR3. Germline V gene lookup returns CDR1 SGHTA and CDR2 FQGTGA. CDR3 sequence reads: CASSLTPSTLGYEQYF. CDR3 sequence (DNA): TGTGCCAGCAGCTTAACCCCCTCTACCTTGGGCTACGAGCAGTACTTC.

The chain couples TRBV4-3 to TRBJ1-2, with D uncertain. The CDR3 runs to 15 residues. CDR1 is LGHNA and CDR2 is YSLEER in the germline V gene. Between the trimmed V and J ends, which lost 0 bases and 4 bases, there was a span of 12 bases. CDR3 coding DNA: TGCGCCAGCAGCCAAGATCAAATCCGGATCTATGGCTACACCTTC. Translation: CASSQDQIRIYGYTF.

The chain uses TRBV5-1 and TRBJ2-1; D might be TRBD2 (7 bases). The germline V gene has CDR1 SGHRS and CDR2 YFSETQ. This CDR3 has 16 amino acids. Trimming removed 7 bases at V and 4 bases at J, with 21 bases between. This CDR3 reads CASSGGRTSVYNEQFF. CDR3 DNA: TGCGCCAGCTCCGGGGGGCGAACTAGTGTATACAATGAGCAGTTCTTC.

V and J are TRBV5-6 and TRBJ2-1; 13 bases line up with TRBD2. Trimming removed 0 bases from V and 1 base from J; junction bases left unmatched: 7. This CDR3 contains 19 residues. CDR1 is SGHDT and CDR2 is YYEEEE in the germline V gene. CDR3 sequence reads: CASSLAGRLAGGSYNEQFF. Here the CDR3 DNA reads TGTGCCAGCAGCTTGGCCGGTCGACTAGCGGGAGGATCCTACAATGAGCAGTTCTTC.

This clonotype has just one count. At one boundary the junction diverges from the germline segment, which might be a read error. The chain recombines TRBV20-1 with TRBJ2-1; 8 nucleotides match TRBD2. There are 15 residues in the CDR3. From germline, CDR1 is DFQATT and CDR2 SNEGSKA (reference sequence). CDR3 nucleotides: TGCAGTGCTAGAGATGTGGCTAGCGGGTACAGTGAGCAGTTCTTC. The encoded protein is CSARDVASGYSEQFF.

The CDR3 protein is CASSPRRSQETQYF. The DNA for the CDR3 is TGTGCCAGCAGCCCCAGGCGTTCCCAAGAGACCCAGTACTTC. This chain links TRBV7-8 with TRBJ2-5; D call uncertain. The germline gives CDR1 SGHVS, CDR2 FQNEAQ. Trimming pared 5 bases from V and 1 base from J, leaving 11 bases between. The CDR3 covers 14 residues.

The table lists this clonotype with many counts. The V gene is TRBV28, the J gene TRBJ2-6, with a possible D match to TRBD1 (6 bases). CDR1 is MDHEN and CDR2 is SYDVKM in the germline V gene. The CDR3 has 16 residues. With 4 bases removed from V and 3 bases from J, the gap between germline ends came to 13 bases. CDR3: CASSYYRAGGANVLTF. The CDR3, as DNA: TGTGCCAGCAGTTACTACAGGGCCGGTGGGGCCAACGTCCTGACTTTC.

The rearrangement joins TRBV29-1 to TRBJ1-2; D not certain. V lost 1 base and J 9 bases, leaving 15 bases between the germline ends. CDR3 length equals 13 residues. The germline CDR1 and CDR2 sequences are SQVTM and ANQGSEA. The CDR3 DNA reads as TGCAGCGTTGAAGGGGGAGATACAATTAGCTACACCTTC. Translated, it gives CSVEGGDTISYTF.

In this sample, this clonotype turned up many times. This may stem from a read error, because a much larger clone lies one nucleotide away. V is TRBV29-1 and J is TRBJ2-5, with TRBD1 as a possible D gene (6 bases). The germline CDR1 and CDR2 sequences are SQVTM and ANQGSEA. V lost 3 bases, J lost 11 bases, and 25 bases lay in between. This CDR3 region has 15 residues. This chain's CDR3 is CSVEYIGQRVNEQYF. CDR3 in DNA: TGCAGCGTTGAGTATATCGGACAGAGGGTCAATGAGCAGTACTTC.

The chain links TRBV20-1 to TRBJ2-7, with D unclear. From germline, CDR1 is DFQATT and CDR2 SNEGSKA (reference sequence). This CDR3 spans 11 amino acids. The ends were cut back, 3 bases at V and 3 bases at J, with 6 bases in the middle. The CDR3 reads CSARHSYEQYF. Here the CDR3 DNA reads TGCAGTGCTAGGCACAGCTACGAGCAGTACTTC.

This clonotype was seen only a few times. This chain joins TRBV7-9 and TRBJ2-2; TRBD1 might be the D (5 bases). Trimming cost V 1 base and J 3 bases, with 9 bases left between them. This CDR3 contains 15 residues. Germline CDR1 and CDR2: SEHNR and FQNEAQ (reference sequence). CDR3 region: CASSLDVRDTGELFF. The CDR3 DNA follows: TGTGCCAGCAGCTTAGACGTCAGGGACACCGGGGAGCTGTTTTTT.

V gene TRBV20-1 combines with J gene TRBJ2-1, with TRBD2 as a possible D gene (6 bases). The CDR3 is made up of 16 amino acids. With 3 bases removed from V and 4 bases from J, the gap between germline ends came to 19 bases. Germline V CDR1 and CDR2: DFQATT, SNEGSKA (reference sequence). CDR3: CSASSGYSTGYNEQFF. Here the CDR3 DNA reads TGCAGTGCTAGCAGCGGGTATAGCACGGGGTACAATGAGCAGTTCTTC.

As regards this clonotype: An end of the junction does not agree with germline; a read error may underlie this. The chain carries TRBV20-1 and TRBJ1-2; D is perhaps TRBD1 (6 bases). The length of the CDR3 is 13 residues. Per the germline V gene, CDR1 is DFQATT and CDR2 is SNEGSKA (reference sequence). CDR3 protein: CSARGGGLLGYTF. The DNA for the CDR3 is TGTAGTGCTAGAGGGGGGGGCCTACTTGGCTACACCTTC.

V is TRBV7-2 and J is TRBJ2-1, with TRBD2 identical over 10 bases. V was pared by 1 base and J by 1 base, with 13 bases of the junction left unmatched. Germline V gene data show CDR1 as SGHTA and CDR2 as FQGNSA. The length of the CDR3 is 20 residues. The CDR3 sequence is CASSLVVGLAGVGSYNEQFF. The DNA for the CDR3 is TGTGCCAGCAGCTTAGTGGTGGGGCTAGCGGGAGTTGGATCCTACAATGAGCAGTTCTTC.

The rearrangement links TRBV6-5 to TRBJ2-1, with D possibly being TRBD2 (6 bases). Germline V gives CDR1 MNHEY, CDR2 SVGAGI. V lost 6 bases and J lost 4, with 16 bases in between. This CDR3 has 15 residues. CDR3 in amino acids: CASRPGGSGYNEQFF. The CDR3 region has the DNA TGTGCCAGCAGGCCCGGGGGTAGCGGATACAATGAGCAGTTCTTC.

The V and J genes are TRBV7-2 and TRBJ2-1; D may be TRBD2 (5 bases). V lost 7 bases and J lost 4, with 8 bases in between. The CDR3 consists of 12 residues. Looked up from germline, CDR1 is SGHTA and CDR2 is FQGNSA. CDR3 sequence reads: CASKRLYNEQFF. CDR3 coding DNA: TGTGCCAGCAAGCGGCTATACAATGAGCAGTTCTTC.

This chain uses TRBV28 with TRBJ1-1; D is uncertain. The V gene lost 2 bases and the J gene lost 4 bases, with 14 bases spanning the gap. Germline CDR1 reads MDHEN; CDR2 reads SYDVKM. CDR3 length: 15 amino acids. CDR3 amino acids: CASSLGLSWGTEAFF. In nucleotides, the CDR3 is TGTGCCAGCAGTTTAGGCCTTTCCTGGGGCACTGAAGCTTTCTTT.

This clonotype came up a few times. The CDR3 DNA sequence: TGTGCCAGCGGCAACGGACAGGGGGTTTACGAGCAGTACTTC. Translation: CASGNGQGVYEQYF. This chain links TRBV6-6 with TRBJ2-7; 10 positions match TRBD1. The CDR3 loop spans 14 amino acids. V trimming: 8 bases; J trimming: 4 bases; junction bases outside the gene matches: 8. Germline V gene sequence: CDR1 MNHNY, CDR2 SVGAGI (reference sequence).

This clonotype was recorded a few times. The gene calls are TRBV7-2 and TRBJ2-3; D uncertain. Germline CDR1 is SGHTA and CDR2 is FQGNSA. Trimming shortened V by 5 bases and J by 0 bases, and 12 bases separated the two germline ends. This CDR3 region has 15 residues. The CDR3 nucleotides read TGTGCCAGCAGCACGGCCGGGCAGAGCACAGATACGCAGTATTTT. Residues: CASSTAGQSTDTQYF.

The CDR3 region has the DNA TGTGCCAGCAGTGTATCGGGCGGGAGTGGGGATACGCAGTATTTT. It is translated as CASSVSGGSGDTQYF. The chain has TRBV2 and TRBJ2-3, with 7 bases matching TRBD2. This CDR3 is built from 15 residues. Unmatched junction bases numbered 10, after V lost 4 bases and J lost 6 bases. The V gene's germline CDR1 is SNHLY and CDR2 FYNNEI.